This T cell receptor beta chain was found in a study of blood T cells in healthy people across ages. This CDR3 has 14 residues. The germline V and J ends were trimmed by 6 bases and 3 bases, with 15 bases remaining between them. Germline assignment: CDR1 SGHNT and CDR2 YYREEE (reference sequence). Sample donors were healthy Caucasian individuals that came from Russia, aged roughly 6 to 95. About this clonotype: Its antigen is not identified.

Next came a second PCR, run for about 7 to 11 cycles, which used a sample-barcoded 5' primer along with a J-beta primer mix. MiXCR, applied by TCRdb to the 5' RACE reads, yields one record per CDR3 protein. The data show over 1,500,000 distinct CDR3 sequences, 49% seen once. General study findings and limits: Underestimates were what the diversity estimates from one million T cells were considered to be. Per million T cells, TCR beta diversity dropped about linearly as age rose.

The sequenced material came from blood. V and J are TRBV5-4 and TRBJ2-5, with a possible D match to TRBD2 (5 bases). The source is a woman in her 40s in good health. CDR3 sequence (DNA): TGTGCCAGCATGTCGAGGGCCGCCGAAGAGACCCAGTACTTC. Its protein product is CASMSRAAEETQYF.